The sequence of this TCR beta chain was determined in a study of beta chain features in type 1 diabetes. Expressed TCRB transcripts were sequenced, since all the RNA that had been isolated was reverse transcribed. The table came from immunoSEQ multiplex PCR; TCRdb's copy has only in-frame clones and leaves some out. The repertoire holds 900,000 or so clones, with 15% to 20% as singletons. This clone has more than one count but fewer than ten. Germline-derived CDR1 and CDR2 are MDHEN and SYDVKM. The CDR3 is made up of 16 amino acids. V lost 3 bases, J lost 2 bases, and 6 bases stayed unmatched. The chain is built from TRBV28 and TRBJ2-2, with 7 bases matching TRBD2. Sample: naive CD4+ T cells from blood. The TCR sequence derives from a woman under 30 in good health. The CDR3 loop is CASSFVLAANTGELFF. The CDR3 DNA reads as TGTGCCAGCAGTTTTGTTCTAGCGGCCAACACCGGGGAGCTGTTTTTT.